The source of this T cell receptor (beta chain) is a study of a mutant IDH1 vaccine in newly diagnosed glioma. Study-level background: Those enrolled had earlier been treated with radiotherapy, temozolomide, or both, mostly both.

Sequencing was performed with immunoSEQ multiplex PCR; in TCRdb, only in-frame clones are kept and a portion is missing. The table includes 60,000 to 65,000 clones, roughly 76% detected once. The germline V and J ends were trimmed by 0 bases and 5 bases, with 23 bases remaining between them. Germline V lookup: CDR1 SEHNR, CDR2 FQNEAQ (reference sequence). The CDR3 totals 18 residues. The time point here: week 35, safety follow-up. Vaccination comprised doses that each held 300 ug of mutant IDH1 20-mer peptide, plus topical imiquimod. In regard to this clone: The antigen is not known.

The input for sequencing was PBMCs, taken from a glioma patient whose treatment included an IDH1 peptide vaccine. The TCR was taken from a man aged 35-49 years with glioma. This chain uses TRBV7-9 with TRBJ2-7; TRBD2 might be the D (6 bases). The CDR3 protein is CASSLARGHGSGVNEQYF. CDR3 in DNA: TGTGCCAGCAGCTTAGCGCGAGGACATGGATCGGGAGTGAACGAGCAGTACTTC.